A selection of T cell receptor beta chains follows, all from one sample in a study of blood T cell repertoires in COVID-19. The repertoire was sequenced with immunoSEQ multiplex PCR; TCRdb's copy has only in-frame clones and lacks some. This table holds around 230,000 clones, 88% found once. The sequenced sample consisted of PBMCs or T cells enriched from blood (not recorded which). The receptors come from a woman in her 30s who had recovered from COVID-19. Both conserved end residues are part of each CDR3. A D gene is named only where the DNA matches it firmly. For some rows the clone size is stated as once, few or many, or as a class when expanded; others skip it.

cdr3_nt | cdr3_aa | clone_size | d_call | j_call | v_call
TGCGCCAGCAGCCCACGGTCGAACAGGGGGCTCGACACTGAAGCTTTCTTT | CASSPRSNRGLDTEAFF | . | TRBD1 | TRBJ1-1 | TRBV5-1
TGTGCCAGCAGTTTACGGTACCCGAGTTACGAGCAGTACTTC | CASSLRYPSYEQYF | . | . | TRBJ2-7 | TRBV27
TGCAGCGTTCGGACTAGCGGGGGGGCCGGGGAGACCCAGTACTTC | CSVRTSGGAGETQYF | . | TRBD2 | TRBJ2-5 | TRBV29-1
TGTGCCAGCAGAACAGGGTTCCTTTACACTGAAGCTTTCTTT | CASRTGFLYTEAFF | . | . | TRBJ1-1 | TRBV2
TGCGCCAGCAGCTCGAGGACAGGGGATGAAGCTTTCTTT | CASSSRTGDEAFF | . | TRBD1 | TRBJ1-1 | TRBV5-1
TGCGCCAGCAGCTTGGTGGGCGCAACTAATGAAAAACTGTTTTTT | CASSLVGATNEKLFF | . | . | TRBJ1-4 | TRBV5-1
TGTGCCAGCAGCCGACAGGAAGGTCCCTATGGCTACACCTTC | CASSRQEGPYGYTF | once | . | TRBJ1-2 | TRBV6-2/TRBV6-3
TGTGCCAGCAGCGCCCGCCGACAGGGGGCATCGTATGGCTACACCTTC | CASSARRQGASYGYTF | once | TRBD1 | TRBJ1-2 | TRBV9
TGTGCCAGCAGTTACTCAGGCGGGGGGCACCAAGAGACCCAGTACTTC | CASSYSGGGHQETQYF | . | TRBD2 | TRBJ2-5 | TRBV6-5
TGTGCCAGCAGTGAATTTGGGGGCGCAGGGAATTATGGCTACACCTTC | CASSEFGGAGNYGYTF | . | . | TRBJ1-2 | TRBV25-1
TGTGCCAGCAGCTTAGGGGCAGCTGAAGCTTTCTTT | CASSLGAAEAFF | . | . | TRBJ1-1 | TRBV13
TGCGCCAGCAGCTACGGGACAGGGGACTACGAGCAGTACTTC | CASSYGTGDYEQYF | . | TRBD1 | TRBJ2-7 | TRBV4-3
TGTGCCAGTAGTATTGGAGGGACCCCAACCTACGAGCAGTACTTC | CASSIGGTPTYEQYF | . | . | TRBJ2-7 | TRBV19
TGTGCCAGCAGCCAAGACCGCTATGGCTACACCTTC | CASSQDRYGYTF | . | . | TRBJ1-2 | TRBV4-2
TGTGCCAGTAGTATAGGAGGGTATAACTATGGCTACACCTTC | CASSIGGYNYGYTF | few | . | TRBJ1-2 | TRBV19
TGTGCCAGCAGCTTAGGAAGGACAGACCCAACTAATGAAAAACTGTTTTTT | CASSLGRTDPTNEKLFF | . | . | TRBJ1-4 | TRBV7-2
TGCGCCAGCAGTCAACGGACAGGGGGCGGGGGCACTGAAGCTTTCTTT | CASSQRTGGGGTEAFF | . | TRBD1 | TRBJ1-1 | TRBV23-1
TGTGCCAGCAGCGTAGTGCGGGGCATGAACACTGAAGCTTTCTTT | CASSVVRGMNTEAFF | . | . | TRBJ1-1 | TRBV9
TGTGCCAGCAGTCGACAGATCCTCTCACCATATAGCAATCAGCCCCAGCATTTT | CASSRQILSPYSNQPQHF | . | . | TRBJ1-5 | TRBV2
TGTGCCAGCAGTTACTCAGGCAGGGGTACCTACGAGCAGTACTTC | CASSYSGRGTYEQYF | . | . | TRBJ2-7 | TRBV6-5
TGTGCCAGCAGCCCAGCAGGGTCCGGAAACACCATATATTTT | CASSPAGSGNTIYF | . | . | TRBJ1-3 | TRBV7-2
TGTGCTAGTGGTTTGGGGGTTCAGGATGAAAAACTGTTTTTT | CASGLGVQDEKLFF | . | . | TRBJ1-4 | TRBV12-5
TGTGCCACCATAGACAGGGTTAATGAAAAACTGTTTTTT | CATIDRVNEKLFF | . | TRBD1 | TRBJ1-4 | TRBV12-3/TRBV12-4
TGCGCCAGCAGCTTGACTAGCGGGGGGCCAGATACGCAGTATTTT | CASSLTSGGPDTQYF | . | TRBD2 | TRBJ2-3 | TRBV5-1
TGTGCCAGCAGCAAAGACAGGGGCGACACCGGGGAGCTGTTTTTT | CASSKDRGDTGELFF | . | . | TRBJ2-2 | TRBV21-1
TGTGCCAGCAGCTTAGGGGAGGGACTGGGCGACTCAAGGTATGGCTACACCTTC | CASSLGEGLGDSRYGYTF | few | . | TRBJ1-2 | TRBV7-9
TGTGCCATTGGGACCGGGACAGAGACAATCAATGAGCAGTTCTTC | CAIGTGTETINEQFF | . | TRBD1 | TRBJ2-1 | TRBV7-9
TGTGCCAGCAGCTTAGAGGCTAGCGGGGGTTTCTACAATGAGCAGTTCTTC | CASSLEASGGFYNEQFF | . | TRBD2 | TRBJ2-1 | TRBV7-3
TGTGCCAGCTCTAGGGGTGGTTATGGCTACACCTTC | CASSRGGYGYTF | . | . | TRBJ1-2 | TRBV18
TGTGCCAGCAGTCCCCTGCGGGGTTTCAGGGCCCGAGGATCCATGAACACTGAAGCTTTCTTT | CASSPLRGFRARGSMNTEAFF | . | . | TRBJ1-1 | TRBV27
TGCGCCAGCAGCCAAGATGGAATAGGGAGCTATTATGGCTACACCTTC | CASSQDGIGSYYGYTF | once | . | TRBJ1-2 | TRBV4-1